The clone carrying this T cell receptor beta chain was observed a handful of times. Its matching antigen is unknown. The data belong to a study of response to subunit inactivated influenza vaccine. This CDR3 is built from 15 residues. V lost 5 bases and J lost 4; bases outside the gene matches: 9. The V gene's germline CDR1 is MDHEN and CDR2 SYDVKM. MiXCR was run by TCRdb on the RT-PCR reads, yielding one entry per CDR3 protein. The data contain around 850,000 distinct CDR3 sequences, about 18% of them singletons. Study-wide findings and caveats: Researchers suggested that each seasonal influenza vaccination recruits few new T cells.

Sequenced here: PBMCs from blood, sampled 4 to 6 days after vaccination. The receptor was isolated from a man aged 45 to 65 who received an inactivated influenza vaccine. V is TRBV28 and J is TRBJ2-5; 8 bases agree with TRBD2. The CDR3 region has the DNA TGTGCCAGCAGTACCCCGGGACTAGGGCTAGAGACCCAGTACTTC. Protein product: CASSTPGLGLETQYF.